Below are 10 T cell receptor beta chains sequenced from a single sample in a study of blood T cell repertoires in COVID-19. The table came from immunoSEQ multiplex PCR; TCRdb's copy has only in-frame clones and leaves some out. The table includes approximately 250,000 clones, approximately 90% detected once. The sequenced sample was PBMCs or T cells enriched from blood (not recorded which). The receptors shown here come from a woman in her twenties or thirties with acute COVID-19.

The chain links TRBV24-1 to TRBJ2-5; 12 nucleotides line up with TRBD2. Germline CDR1 and CDR2: KGHDR and SFDVKD. V lost 5 bases to trimming and J lost 0 bases; unmatched junction nucleotides: 6. The length of the CDR3 is 17 residues. DNA for the CDR3: TGTGCCACCAGTGCGGCTAGCGGGAGGGGGTACCAAGAGACCCAGTACTTC. It codes for CATSAASGRGYQETQYF.

This chain uses TRBV24-1 with TRBJ2-1; 7 bases map to TRBD1. V lost 7 bases, J lost 8 bases, and 7 bases stayed unmatched. Germline values: CDR1 KGHDR, CDR2 SFDVKD. This CDR3 spans 13 amino acids. The CDR3 spells CATSPDRDDEQFF. The CDR3 nucleotides read TGTGCCACCAGCCCTGACAGGGACGATGAGCAGTTCTTC.

The chain recombines TRBV14 with TRBJ1-4; D gene uncertain. The CDR3 covers 14 residues. The V end lost 4 bases, the J end lost 2 bases, and 8 bases lay between the germline ends. Germline V CDR1 and CDR2: SGHDN, FVKESK. CDR3 nucleotides: TGTGCCAGCAGCCTGAGTCCCACTAATGAAAAACTGTTTTTT. Translated, it gives CASSLSPTNEKLFF.

The V call is TRBV5-1, the J call TRBJ1-1; no clear D gene. There are 13 residues in the CDR3. Germline-derived CDR1 and CDR2 are SGHRS and YFSETQ. V was cut by 4 bases and J by 4 bases, with 11 bases left in between. CDR3 protein: CASSAWEGTEAFF. CDR3 DNA sequence: TGCGCCAGCAGCGCTTGGGAGGGCACTGAAGCTTTCTTT. Full variable domain (remainder filled in from reference TRBV5-1 and TRBJ1-1): KAGVTQTPRYLIKTRGQQVTLSCSPISGHRSVSWYQQTPGQGLQFLFEYFSETQRNKGNFPGRFSGRQFSNSRSEMNVSTLELGDSALYLCASSAWEGTEAFFGQGTRLTVV.

This sequence joins TRBV3-1 (or the pseudogene TRBV3-2) and TRBJ2-7; weak D call: TRBD2 (6 bases). The germline gives CDR1 LGHDT, CDR2 YNNKEL (reference sequence). V was pared by 5 bases and J by 9 bases, with 20 bases between. The CDR3 has 14 residues. The CDR3: CASSTIGGSSRQYF. The DNA of the CDR3 is TGTGCCAGCAGCACAATTGGAGGGAGTTCACGGCAGTACTTC.

The chain joins TRBV15 to TRBJ1-6; TRBD1 is a possible D gene (6 bases). The CDR3 is 16 residues long. Trimming took off 0 bases at V and 7 bases at J, with 13 bases between the two ends. Germline V CDR1 and CDR2: LNHNV, YYDKDF (reference sequence). The DNA of the CDR3 is TGTGCCACCAGCAGAGATCTACCAGGGGAGAATTCACCCCTCCACTTT. It yields the protein CATSRDLPGENSPLHF.

The V gene is TRBV11-2, the J gene TRBJ2-7; 10 bases line up with TRBD2. This CDR3 has 17 residues. Germline trimming cut 1 base from V and 1 base from J; bases unmatched to any gene: 7. The germline CDR1 and CDR2 sequences are SGHAT and FQNNGV. CDR3 DNA: TGTGCCAGCAGCTTAGCTGCTAGCGGGAGTTGGTCCTACGAGCAGTACTTC. Amino acid sequence: CASSLAASGSWSYEQYF.

This chain links TRBV27 with TRBJ1-2, with 9 bases identical to TRBD1. Germline values: CDR1 MNHEY, CDR2 SMNVEV (reference sequence). This CDR3 is built from 14 residues. The V and J ends lost 6 bases and 7 bases, in that order; junction bases with no gene match: 9. The CDR3 spells CASRLTGTGSGYTF. As DNA, the CDR3 is TGTGCCAGCAGATTGACCGGGACAGGGTCTGGCTACACCTTC.

The chain is built from TRBV29-1 and TRBJ2-7; perhaps TRBD1 as D (5 bases). The germline V gene encodes CDR1 SQVTM and CDR2 ANQGSEA. Trimming cost V 7 bases and J 1 base, with 11 bases left between them. CDR3 length equals 12 residues. The CDR3 loop reads CSAIRESYEQYF. The DNA of the CDR3 is TGCAGCGCCATCAGGGAATCCTACGAGCAGTACTTC.

Points on this clone: At the DNA level, this CDR3 is encoded by other sequences in the same sample as well. This sequence joins TRBV12-3 or TRBV12-4 and TRBJ2-5, with TRBD2 matching over 11 bases. Trimming at V came to 6 bases and at J to 5 bases, leaving 2 bases not matched to a gene. The CDR3 covers 13 residues. The CDR3 coding sequence is TGTGCCAGCAGACTAGCGGGAGTTGAGACCCAGTACTTC. It codes for CASRLAGVETQYF.